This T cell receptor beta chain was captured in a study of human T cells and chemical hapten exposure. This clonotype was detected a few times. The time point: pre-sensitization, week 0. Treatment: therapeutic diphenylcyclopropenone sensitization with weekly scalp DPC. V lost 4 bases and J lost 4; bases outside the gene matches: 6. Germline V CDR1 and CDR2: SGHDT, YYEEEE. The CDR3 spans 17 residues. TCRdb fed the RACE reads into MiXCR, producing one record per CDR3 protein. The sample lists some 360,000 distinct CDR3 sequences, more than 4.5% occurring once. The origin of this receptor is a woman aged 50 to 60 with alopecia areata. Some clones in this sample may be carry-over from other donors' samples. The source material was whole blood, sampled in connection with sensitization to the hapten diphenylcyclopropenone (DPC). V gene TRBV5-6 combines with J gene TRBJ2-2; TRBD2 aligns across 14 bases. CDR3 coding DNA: TGTGCCAGCAGCCGGACTAGCGGGGGGCGGTCCACCGGGGAGCTGTTTTTT. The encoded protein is CASSRTSGGRSTGELFF. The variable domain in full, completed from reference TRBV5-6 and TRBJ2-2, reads DAGVTQSPTHLIKTRGQQVTLRCSPKSGHDTVSWYQQALGQGPQFIFQYYEEEERQRGNFPDRFSGHQFPNYSSELNVNALLLGDSALYLCASSRTSGGRSTGELFFGEGSRLTVL.